A single sample gave rise to the 15 T cell receptor beta chains below, sequenced in a study of blood T cell repertoires in COVID-19. Using immunoSEQ multiplex PCR, the repertoire was profiled, and TCRdb retains in-frame clones only, with some absent. The sample carries about 97,000 clones, about 84% recorded once. The material sequenced was peripheral blood. The origin of the receptors is a man aged 55 to 70 with acute or convalescent COVID-19.

V is TRBV7-2 and J is TRBJ1-2, with 9 bases aligning to TRBD1. CDR3 length equals 13 residues. Germline loops: CDR1 SGHTA, CDR2 FQGNSA. V shed 5 bases, J shed 6 bases, and the junction held 4 bases outside the gene matches. CDR3 nucleotides: TGTGCCAGCAGCCGTGACAGGGGGGATGGCTACACCTTC. This sequence encodes CASSRDRGDGYTF.

The rearrangement uses TRBV27 and TRBJ2-3, with TRBD2 matching over 9 bases. CDR3 length: 15 amino acids. V gave up 2 bases and J gave up 0 bases; unmatched junction bases: 0. From germline, CDR1 is MNHEY and CDR2 SMNVEV (reference sequence). The CDR3, as DNA: TGTGCCAGCAGTTTAGCGGGAGGGAGCACAGATACGCAGTATTTT. It yields the protein CASSLAGGSTDTQYF.

A single count supports this clone. J is TRBJ2-7 and V is TRBV5-1, with 8 bases aligning to TRBD1. The CDR3 totals 14 residues. Germline V CDR1 and CDR2: SGHRS, YFSETQ. V trimming: 2 bases; J trimming: 2 bases; junction bases outside the gene matches: 3. The CDR3 reads CASSLTTGAYEQYF. The CDR3 DNA reads TGCGCCAGCAGCTTAACGACAGGGGCCTACGAGCAGTACTTC.

The V and J genes are TRBV28 and TRBJ1-5; possibly TRBD1 for D (6 bases). The CDR3 has 16 amino acids. Germline V gene sequence: CDR1 MDHEN, CDR2 SYDVKM. V was shortened by 3 bases and J by 1 base, with 13 bases between the two germline ends. CDR3 region: CASSFITGMSNQPQHF. The CDR3 DNA sequence: TGTGCCAGCAGTTTCATCACAGGGATGAGCAATCAGCCCCAGCATTTT.

This clone was recorded only once. The chain employs TRBV29-1 and TRBJ1-2; perhaps TRBD1 as D (5 bases). This CDR3 region has 14 residues. CDR1 SQVTM and CDR2 ANQGSEA come from the germline V gene. The germline V and J ends were trimmed by 0 bases and 4 bases, with 12 bases remaining between them. The CDR3 nucleotides read TGCAGCGTTGAAGATCAATCCAGGGCCTATGGCTACACCTTC. Residues: CSVEDQSRAYGYTF.

V and J are TRBV30 and TRBJ2-7; 9 bases agree with TRBD1. The CDR3 length is 15 residues. V gave up 3 bases and J gave up 2 bases; unmatched junction bases: 8. Germline lookup yields CDR1 GTSNPN and CDR2 SVGIG (reference sequence). Here the CDR3 reads CAWRSRDRAAYEQYF. The CDR3 nucleotides are TGTGCCTGGAGGTCCCGGGACAGGGCTGCCTACGAGCAGTACTTC. The complete variable domain, with remaining parts taken from reference TRBV30 and TRBJ2-7, reads SQTIHQWPATLVQPVGSPLSLECTVEGTSNPNLYWYRQAAGRGLQLLFYSVGIGQISSEVPQNLSASRPQDRQFILSSKKLLLSDSGFYLCAWRSRDRAAYEQYFGPGTRLTVT.

V usage is TRBV7-2 and J usage is TRBJ2-3, with TRBD2 matching 12 bases. V trimming: 3 bases; J trimming: 2 bases; junction bases outside the gene matches: 3. CDR1 and CDR2 (germline): SGHTA, FQGNSA. The CDR3 consists of 16 residues. In DNA form, the CDR3 reads TGTGCCAGCAGCTTGGGACTAGCGGGCCCCACAGATACGCAGTATTTT. It translates to CASSLGLAGPTDTQYF. Using reference TRBV7-2 and TRBJ2-3 for the parts outside the CDR3, the full variable domain is GAGVSQSPSNKVTEKGKDVELRCDPISGHTALYWYRQSLGQGLEFLIYFQGNSAPDKSGLPSDRFSAERTGGSVSTLTIQRTQQEDSAVYLCASSLGLAGPTDTQYFGPGTRLTVL.

On this clone itself: The same CDR3 arises from other DNA sequences in this sample as well. The J gene is TRBJ2-5, the V gene TRBV19; 10 nucleotides line up with TRBD2. Germline CDR1 LNHDA, CDR2 SQIVND (reference sequence). Losses at the gene ends were 0 bases for V and 1 base for J; bases not matched to a gene: 5. The CDR3 length is 17 residues. DNA for the CDR3: TGTGCCAGTAGTATAGACTTAGCGGGGGGCCCCCAAGAGACCCAGTACTTC. Encoded protein: CASSIDLAGGPQETQYF.

The chain couples TRBV2 to TRBJ1-1; no reliable D call. Germline V gene sequence: CDR1 SNHLY, CDR2 FYNNEI. The CDR3 sequence is 12 residues long. Trimming left V 6 bases short and J 1 base short, with 6 bases between. CDR3 sequence (DNA): TGTGCCAGCAGCGTCAGGAACACTGAAGCTTTCTTT. It encodes CASSVRNTEAFF.

CDR3: CASRTVDSGANVLTF. The CDR3 coding sequence is TGTGCCAGCCGGACAGTCGACTCTGGGGCCAACGTCCTGACTTTC. V gene TRBV27 combines with J gene TRBJ2-6; a possible D gene is TRBD1 (6 bases). Germline V gene sequence: CDR1 MNHEY, CDR2 SMNVEV (reference sequence). The V end was cut by 8 bases, the J end by 0 bases, with 11 bases between. This CDR3 is 15 amino acids long.

The chain links TRBV5-5 to TRBJ2-5; D is ambiguous. CDR1 is SGHKS and CDR2 is YYEKEE in the germline V gene (reference sequence). Trimming pared 0 bases from V and 5 bases from J, leaving 14 bases between. CDR3 size: 15 residues. Here the CDR3 reads CASSLAGWPWETQYF. For the CDR3, the DNA is TGTGCCAGCAGCTTGGCCGGGTGGCCCTGGGAGACCCAGTACTTC.

This clone turned up a few times. The V call is TRBV3-1 (or the pseudogene TRBV3-2), the J call TRBJ1-5, with no clear D. V was clipped by 0 bases and J by 3 bases, with 9 bases between them. Germline V CDR1 and CDR2: LGHDT, YNNKEL (reference sequence). There are 15 residues in the CDR3. The CDR3 DNA is TGTGCCAGCAGCCAAGAGCACAGCACCAATCAGCCCCAGCATTTT. This sequence encodes CASSQEHSTNQPQHF.

The chain is built from TRBV5-1 and TRBJ2-5; 11 bases agree with TRBD2. V dropped 2 bases and J dropped 2; count of bases not matched to a gene: 8. In germline, CDR1 is SGHRS, CDR2 YFSETQ. The CDR3 length is 17 residues. The CDR3: CASSFGGIAGGQETQYF. In DNA, the CDR3 is TGCGCCAGCAGCTTCGGAGGAATAGCGGGAGGGCAAGAGACCCAGTACTTC. The full variable domain, its missing parts supplied by reference TRBV5-1 and TRBJ2-5, is KAGVTQTPRYLIKTRGQQVTLSCSPISGHRSVSWYQQTPGQGLQFLFEYFSETQRNKGNFPGRFSGRQFSNSRSEMNVSTLELGDSALYLCASSFGGIAGGQETQYFGPGTRLLVL.

The chain is built from TRBV7-8 and TRBJ1-6; no definite D call. Trimming removed 4 bases from V and 2 bases from J, with 6 bases in between. CDR1 and CDR2 (germline): SGHVS, FQNEAQ. The CDR3 is made up of 14 amino acids. The CDR3 sequence is CASSSSAYNSPLHF. In nucleotides, the CDR3 is TGTGCCAGCAGCTCCTCTGCCTATAATTCACCCCTCCACTTT.

The chain carries TRBV9 and TRBJ2-7; 10 bases agree with TRBD1. This CDR3 is 14 amino acids long. With V trimmed by 0 bases and J by 3 bases, 0 bases remained unmatched. CDR1 is SGDLS, CDR2 YYNGEE, per germline. The CDR3 protein is CASSVGDRGYEQYF. The CDR3 nucleotides are TGTGCCAGCAGCGTAGGGGACAGGGGCTACGAGCAGTACTTC.